This T cell receptor (beta chain) comes out of a study of beta chain features in type 1 diabetes. Overall study results and limits: There was a moderate but significant shortening of TCRB CDR3s in all four CD4+ subsets of Type 1 diabetes patients. Compared with healthy donors, patients appeared to share more similar naive, central memory and regulatory TCRB repertoires.

Every single donor gave one heparinised blood draw, and these averaged around 0.12 L. Purities in excess of 98% were seen in all sorted populations. The CDR3 is 19 residues long. With 0 bases clipped from V and 0 bases from J, the junction kept 8 bases outside the gene matches. In germline, CDR1 is LGHNA, CDR2 YSLEER. In this sample, this clone turned up a few times. Its cognate antigen is unknown. Every isolated RNA sample was fully reverse transcribed, so sequencing captured expressed TCRB transcripts. TCRdb's table, derived via immunoSEQ multiplex PCR, lists solely in-frame clones and lacks some. The table includes around 350,000 clones, roughly 12% detected once.

The receptor comes from a man younger than 35 in good health. This chain links TRBV4-3 with TRBJ2-1; 10 bases align to TRBD2. Sequenced: naive CD4+ T cells from blood. CDR3 residues: CASSQEVAGGPSSYNEQFF. The CDR3 DNA sequence: TGCGCCAGCAGCCAAGAGGTAGCGGGGGGTCCGAGCTCCTACAATGAGCAGTTCTTC.